Below, 19 T cell receptor beta chains from the same sample are listed, as sequenced in a study of spatial heterogeneity in lung cancer. Time point here: sample taken at primary tumor resection. These receptors are not linked to any known antigen. Using its own MiXCR run on the 5' RACE reads, TCRdb lists one record per CDR3 protein. This table has under 7,500 distinct CDR3 sequences, more than 13% appearing once. Notes on the study in general: Tracking of tumor mutation counts was seen in expanded intratumoral alpha and beta TCR counts.

Here the sequenced sample was lung tumor tissue, taken at surgery. The receptors were gathered from a female donor with early-stage non-small cell lung cancer.

Sample share makes this clonotype medium-sized. Since it is a stray read in a library aimed at alpha chains, this beta chain has a size that is not meaningful. This chain joins TRBV9 and TRBJ1-6, with D possibly TRBD1 on 5 matching bases. Germline CDR1 is SGDLS and CDR2 is YYNGEE. V dropped 2 bases and J dropped 2 bases, with 8 bases sitting between them. This CDR3 is built from 15 residues. CDR3 residues: CASSVQGAYNSPLHF. CDR3 sequence (DNA): TGTGCCAGCAGCGTCCAGGGCGCCTATAATTCACCCCTCCACTTT.

In regard to this clonotype: This beta chain turned up in a library designed for alpha chains; as an off-target read, its abundance says little. J is TRBJ1-3 and V is TRBV20-1; D not resolved. V gave up 1 base and J gave up 0 bases, with 7 bases separating them. The CDR3 runs to 14 residues. CDR1 and CDR2 from the germline V gene are DFQATT and SNEGSKA (reference sequence). CDR3 amino acids: CSARGSYSGNTIYF. CDR3 in DNA: TGCAGTGCTAGAGGATCGTACTCTGGAAACACCATATATTTT.

This clonotype ranks as medium-sized. This beta chain slipped into a library made for alpha chains as a stray read, so its size is not meaningful. The chain uses TRBV7-9 and TRBJ2-7; unclear D gene. This CDR3 has 11 residues. Germline CDR1 SEHNR, CDR2 FQNEAQ (reference sequence). With 2 bases removed from V and 7 bases from J, the gap between germline ends came to 6 bases. The CDR3 DNA reads TGTGCCAGCAGCTTAAGGCGGGAGCAGTACTTC. This codes for CASSLRREQYF. Using reference TRBV7-9 and TRBJ2-7 for the parts outside the CDR3, the full variable domain is DTGVSQNPRHKITKRGQNVTFRCDPISEHNRLYWYRQTLGQGPEFLTYFQNEAQLEKSRLLSDRFSAERPKGSFSTLEIQRTEQGDSAMYLCASSLRREQYFGPGTRLTVT.

This clonotype is labeled medium-sized (0.01 to 0.1%). Because this beta chain is a stray read in a library intended to capture alpha chains, its abundance should not be given much weight. The CDR3 DNA is TGTGCCAGCAGCTCGCCTGCTTATACGGGCGCTAAGACGCAGTATTTT. Protein: CASSSPAYTGAKTQYF. V and J are TRBV11-2 and TRBJ2-3; D gene ambiguous. This CDR3 has 16 residues. The germline V gene has CDR1 SGHAT and CDR2 FQNNGV. V gave up 4 bases and J gave up 9 bases, with 23 bases separating them.

Comments on this clonotype: The library was designed around alpha chains, so this beta chain is a stray read whose abundance carries little weight. This chain's CDR3 is CASSRVAGAYTDTQYF. The CDR3 DNA reads as TGTGCCAGCTCCCGGGTAGCGGGAGCCTACACAGATACGCAGTATTTT. The chain combines TRBV6-2 or TRBV6-3 with TRBJ2-3, with 9 bases matching TRBD2. The germline V gene has CDR1 MNHEY and CDR2 SVGEGT. V was pared by 8 bases and J by 2 bases, with 11 bases of the junction left unmatched. The CDR3 has 16 residues.

By share of the sample, this clonotype is medium-sized. This beta chain turned up in a library designed for alpha chains; as an off-target read, its abundance says little. The gene calls are TRBV1 and TRBJ2-3; the table's D call, TRBD2, was not checked against the DNA. TRBV1 is termed a pseudogene. CDR3 length equals 21 residues. The CDR3 region has the DNA TGCACCAGCAGCCAAGAGAGGGAGCCCTGGGGACTAGCGGGAATAGATAGTTTGCAGTATTTT. This encodes CTSSQEREPWGLAGIDSLQYF.

This clonotype is classed as medium-sized. This beta chain appears as a stray read in a library generated for alpha chains; its size is not informative. The chain links TRBV20-1 to TRBJ1-2; TRBD1 matches at 8 bases. This CDR3 has 16 residues. The trim removed 3 bases at V and 3 bases at J, leaving 12 bases unmatched. Germline loops: CDR1 DFQATT, CDR2 SNEGSKA (reference sequence). The CDR3 spells CSASRDRRGLDYGYTF. The CDR3 region has the DNA TGCAGTGCTAGCCGGGACAGGAGAGGGTTAGACTATGGCTACACCTTC.

This clonotype was seen a few times. Because the library targeted alpha chains, this beta chain is an off-target read whose size means little. The rearrangement uses TRBV12-3 or TRBV12-4 and TRBJ1-2, with 7 bases aligning to TRBD1. V was clipped by 7 bases and J by 4 bases; unmatched bases: 6. The CDR3 is 13 residues long. CDR3 protein: CASTRGGSYGYTF. The CDR3 DNA follows: TGTGCCAGCACGAGAGGGGGCAGCTATGGCTACACCTTC.

This clonotype occurred many times. Within a library made for alpha chains, this beta chain is off target, and its count is uninformative. V gene TRBV28 combines with J gene TRBJ2-7, with D maybe TRBD1 (5 bases). V lost 8 bases to trimming and J lost 4 bases, with 18 bases between them. This CDR3 is 14 amino acids long. Germline CDR1 MDHEN, CDR2 SYDVKM. The CDR3 DNA follows: TGTGCCAGCTCATGGGCAGGGATATTATACGAGCAGTACTTC. Residues: CASSWAGILYEQYF.

Ten or more counts support this clonotype. This beta chain represents an off-target read in a library built for alpha chains; its size is of limited meaning. The chain has TRBV20-1 and TRBJ1-1; TRBD1 aligns across 8 bases. The CDR3 loop spans 15 amino acids. With V trimmed by 3 bases and J by 2 bases, 8 bases remained unmatched. In germline, CDR1 is DFQATT, CDR2 SNEGSKA (reference sequence). The CDR3 bases are TGCAGTGCTAGCCCGAGCAGGGGGCGAAACACTGAAGCTTTCTTT. Protein product: CSASPSRGRNTEAFF.

With regard to this clonotype: Found in a library prepared for alpha chains, this beta chain is an off-target read, and its abundance has little meaning. The chain recombines TRBV20-1 with TRBJ1-1; weak D call: TRBD1 (6 bases). Germline V gene lookup returns CDR1 DFQATT and CDR2 SNEGSKA (reference sequence). Trimming removed 5 bases from V and 6 bases from J, with 13 bases in between. The CDR3 loop spans 12 amino acids. DNA of the CDR3: TGCAGTGCTCATCAGGGGACCGCTGAAGCTTTCTTT. This sequence encodes CSAHQGTAEAFF.

By frequency in the sample, this clonotype is medium-sized (0.01 to 0.1%). This beta chain slipped into a library made for alpha chains as a stray read, so its size is not meaningful. The CDR3 loop is CATSDFRGGLGGYTF. CDR3 in DNA: TGTGCCACCAGTGATTTCCGGGGGGGGCTTGGAGGCTACACCTTC. The V and J genes are TRBV24-1 and TRBJ1-2; TRBD1 might be the D (6 bases). Trimming left V 1 base short and J 8 bases short, with 16 bases between. There are 15 residues in the CDR3. The germline V gene encodes CDR1 KGHDR and CDR2 SFDVKD.

This clonotype was recorded at least ten times. Within a library made for alpha chains, this beta chain is off target, and its count is uninformative. The rearrangement uses TRBV7-9 and TRBJ1-2; 7 bases map to TRBD1. This CDR3 contains 16 residues. Germline loops: CDR1 SEHNR, CDR2 FQNEAQ (reference sequence). J lost 5 bases, V lost 1 base, and 10 bases had no gene match. The CDR3 spells CASSLVGTAMGYGYTF. Written as DNA, the CDR3 is TGTGCCAGCAGCTTAGTGGGGACAGCAATGGGATATGGCTACACCTTC.

By proportion, this clonotype is medium-sized (0.01 to 0.1%). In a library made to pick up alpha chains, this beta chain is a stray read with a size that means little. The chain couples TRBV11-3 to TRBJ2-7; possibly TRBD1 for D (6 bases). CDR3 length: 13 amino acids. Germline V CDR1 and CDR2: SGHNT, YENEEA. Trimming stripped 5 bases from V and 3 bases from J, with 11 bases between. CDR3 in amino acids: CASSPPDSYEQYF. CDR3 bases: TGTGCCAGCAGCCCGCCGGACAGCTACGAGCAGTACTTC.

This clonotype was counted many times. This beta chain is an off-target read within a library intended for alpha chains, so its frequency means little. The CDR3 region has the DNA TGTGCCAGCTACAGACGGGAGACCCAGTACTTC. Protein sequence: CASYRRETQYF. The chain carries TRBV6-1 and TRBJ2-5; D gene uncertain. CDR1 is MNHNS, CDR2 SASEGT, per germline. The CDR3 totals 11 residues. Trimming took off 8 bases at V and 5 bases at J, with 9 bases between the two ends.

In this sample, this clonotype is medium-sized. The library was built for alpha chains, so this beta chain is an off-target read and its size means little. The chain carries TRBV20-1 and TRBJ1-5; no reliable D call. CDR1 DFQATT and CDR2 SNEGSKA come from the germline V gene (reference sequence). The CDR3 has 12 amino acids. Trimming shortened V by 6 bases and J by 4 bases, and 10 bases separated the two germline ends. CDR3 amino acids: CSAQRGNQPQHF. The CDR3 DNA reads TGCAGTGCCCAACGAGGGAATCAGCCCCAGCATTTT.

This clonotype was recorded at least ten times. A read error may produce the germline difference seen at one junction end. Within a library made for alpha chains, this beta chain is off target, and its count is uninformative. V and J are TRBV4-2 and TRBJ2-2; 8 nucleotides agree with TRBD2. There are 13 residues in the CDR3. Germline values: CDR1 LGHNA, CDR2 YNFKEQ. In DNA form, the CDR3 reads TGTGTCAGCAGCCCCGGGGGGGCCGGCCAGCTGTTTTTT. Protein sequence: CVSSPGGAGQLFF.

This clonotype showed up many times. This beta chain was picked up by a library intended for alpha chains and is off target, so its count carries little meaning. The chain links TRBV5-4 to TRBJ2-5; 7 nucleotides agree with TRBD1. The CDR3 consists of 16 residues. From germline, CDR1 is SGHNT and CDR2 YYREEE (reference sequence). Trimming cost V 4 bases and J 1 base; bases outside gene matches: 10. The CDR3 DNA follows: TGTGCCAGCAGCCGTTCCGCCCGGGACAGCCAAGAGACCCAGTACTTC. It yields the protein CASSRSARDSQETQYF.

This clonotype rates as medium-sized. This beta chain is off target for a library built for alpha chains, so its abundance means little. V and J are TRBV7-6 and TRBJ1-1; TRBD1 matches at 9 bases. CDR1 is SGHVS and CDR2 is FNYEAQ in the germline V gene. J gave up 7 bases and V 8 bases, and 17 bases lay outside the gene matches. The CDR3 sequence is 16 residues long. The CDR3 nucleotides are TGTGCCAGCGAAGTCGAGGACAGGGGAAATTTTTTTGAAGCTTTCTTT. Its translation is CASEVEDRGNFFEAFF.